This T cell receptor (beta chain) was captured in a study of graft-versus-host responses after intestinal transplantation. The wider study: Grafts were multivisceral, liver-intestinal, or isolated intestinal. General study points: There were GvH clones found in recipient marrow, and some of them appeared first in ileum or blood.

Clones were sequenced by immunoSEQ multiplex PCR, and TCRdb holds only the in-frame ones, with some missing. Of 7,400 or so clones listed, less than 35% are singletons. This clone has a handful of counts. Per the germline V gene, CDR1 is MDHEN and CDR2 is SYDVKM. With 5 bases removed from V and 13 bases from J, the gap between germline ends came to 17 bases. The CDR3 is 12 amino acids. Each mixed lymphocyte reaction held around 200,000 CFSE-labeled responders and around 200,000 irradiated violet-dye-labeled stimulators. The source material was alloreactive CD8+ T cells from a mixed lymphocyte reaction culture, sampled before intestinal transplant. The subset denotes: CFSE-low proliferating T cells sorted from roughly 6-day pre-transplant mixed lymphocyte reaction (GvH or HvG direction). This clonotype was sampled from a human patient who received an intestinal transplant. V usage is TRBV28 and J usage is TRBJ1-2; no firm D call. CDR3 in amino acids: CASSAPGGSGTF. Here the CDR3 DNA reads TGTGCCAGCAGTGCCCCCGGAGGGAGCGGCACCTTC.